The T cell receptor (beta chain) described here comes from a study of blood T cell repertoires in COVID-19 (dated by TCRdb to about 2020). Context from the whole study: The collaborator samples originated in the United States, Italy and Spain and spanned the acute and convalescent phases of COVID-19. The repertoires were released in a freely available public database meant as a resource for research on the immune response to SARS-CoV-2. Nearly every sample came with metadata listing a de-identified subject ID, COVID-19 status, age in years and sex. The prospective study material was composed of cDNA or gDNA derived from T cells, B-cell-depleted T cells, or PBMCs. Samples came from the ongoing ImmuneRACE study (first 160 participants) plus 1,254 subjects from 6 global collaborators. HLA class I and class II types, where available, came from metadata supplied by the sample provider rather than from assay-based typing. Deeply sampled blood TCRbeta repertoires from subjects exposed to, actively infected with, or recovered from COVID-19 were included in the dataset. Findings and caveats that apply to the study as a whole: The quantity of clinical and demographic metadata differed by source and by participant and was supplied without curation.

In the prospective study, participants were about 18 to 100 years old, resided in approximately 25 geographic areas of the United States, and were enrolled through a virtual design. In the prospective study, cohorts were assigned on the basis of participant-reported clinical history obtained from a screening survey and a study questionnaire. ImmuneRACE Cohort 3 recovered participants were defined by two consecutive negative NP/OP PCR tests, healthcare professional clearance, or symptom resolution. In the prospective study, mobile phlebotomists collected whole blood, serum and a nasopharyngeal or oropharyngeal swab from each participant. Prospective study participants could optionally give additional blood draws and questionnaires over an approximately two-month period. Before DNA extraction, blood samples from the prospective study were shipped at room temperature or frozen. TCRbeta CDR3 regions were amplified from genomic DNA using the immunoSEQ Assay, a bias-controlled multiplex PCR. In the source study's methods: The number of nucleated cells in each sample was estimated by amplification of reference gene primers within the assay. Sequence reads were collapsed and filtered to measure the absolute abundance of every unique TCRbeta CDR3 rearrangement. For each sample, productive Simpson clonality was calculated as the square root of Simpson's diversity index across productive rearrangements. TCRdb carries this immuneACCESS record with in-frame sequences only. Its versions omit some clonotypes, under half of them owing to an unresolved V gene in the studies checked, with the rest unexplained. D and trimming come from the DNA, and the V and J calls and clone size come from that table. In all, the sample holds about 130,000 clones, and about four fifths of those were seen once. The ten largest clonotypes hold over 9% of the sample.

Notes on this clone: The specificity of this receptor is unknown. No much larger clonotype is one base removed from it; base qualities were not supplied.

Relative to germline, V is missing 3 bases and J is missing 8 bases, with 8 bases of the junction outside any gene match. The CDR3 measures 15 amino acids from cysteine to phenylalanine. Just CDR3 DNA is preserved here, 45 bases in frame from base 1. CDR1 and CDR2 were assigned from the germline V gene as MGHRA and YSYEKL. Sequencing used PBMCs or T cells enriched from blood (not recorded which). The rearrangement joined TRBV4-1 to TRBJ1-4, and TRBD1 matches 8 of the central bases. The TCR comes from a man aged 45-65 years who had recovered from COVID-19. CDR3 region: CASSHADRGKEKLFF. The bases are TGCGCCAGCAGCCACGCTGACAGGGGCAAAGAAAAACTGTTTTTT.